These 21 T cell receptor beta chains share one sample of origin, sequenced in a study of early T cells in non-severe SARS-CoV-2 infection. TCRdb reprocessed the 5' RACE reads via MiXCR and lists one record per CDR3 protein. This repertoire shows tens of thousands of distinct CDR3 sequences, 4.5% to 6% found once; its top ten account for around 7.5%. Sequenced here: whole blood, sampled at baseline. These receptors were obtained from an adult who was a healthcare worker with PCR-confirmed SARS-CoV-2 infection or an uninfected control (not recorded which).

This clonotype was observed a handful of times. The rearrangement links TRBV7-9 to TRBJ2-3, with no clear D. With 2 bases removed from V and 3 bases from J, the gap between germline ends came to 12 bases. CDR1 is SEHNR, CDR2 FQNEAQ, per germline (reference sequence). The CDR3 is made up of 15 amino acids. This CDR3 is CASSLFDTRTDTQYF. CDR3 sequence (DNA): TGTGCCAGCAGCTTATTCGATACAAGAACAGATACGCAGTATTTT.

This clonotype was seen repeatedly, ten times or more. V gene TRBV12-5 combines with J gene TRBJ2-7, with D possibly TRBD1 on 6 matching bases. Germline V gene sequence: CDR1 LGHNT, CDR2 FRNRAP. V was clipped by 5 bases and J by 2 bases, with 19 bases between them. The CDR3 extends over 16 amino acids. CDR3 loop: CASGLLRGGNAYEQYF. The DNA for the CDR3 is TGTGCTAGTGGTCTCCTGCGAGGGGGTAATGCCTACGAGCAGTACTTC.

This clonotype was detected ten times or more. The rearrangement links TRBV29-1 to TRBJ2-7; TRBD2 matches at 9 bases. The germline gives CDR1 SQVTM, CDR2 ANQGSEA. V trimming: 6 bases; J trimming: 2 bases; junction bases outside the gene matches: 11. The length of the CDR3 is 15 residues. The CDR3 DNA is TGCAGCGTGCGAGGGTGGATAGCGGGAGCCTACGAGCAGTACTTC. It specifies CSVRGWIAGAYEQYF.

This clonotype has a handful of counts. V gene TRBV7-3 combines with J gene TRBJ2-5, with a weak D call TRBD1 (6 bases). The CDR3 extends over 15 amino acids. Germline V gene sequence: CDR1 SGHTA, CDR2 FQGTGA. V dropped 5 bases and J dropped 6 bases, with 19 bases sitting between them. CDR3 protein: CASSPVGGTTQTQYF. Here the CDR3 DNA reads TGTGCCAGCAGCCCGGTAGGGGGAACGACGCAGACCCAGTACTTC.

The chain combines TRBV6-2 or TRBV6-3 with TRBJ2-1; D is ambiguous. The V and J ends lost 5 bases and 0 bases respectively, with 11 bases between them. Germline CDR1 reads MNHEY; CDR2 reads SVGEGT. This CDR3 region has 15 residues. This CDR3 reads CASSTDLGSYNEQFF. Here the CDR3 DNA reads TGTGCCAGCAGTACCGACTTAGGCTCCTACAATGAGCAGTTCTTC.

CDR3 bases: TGTGCCAGCAGCGTATCGGGGAGCACAGATACGCAGTATTTT. Protein: CASSVSGSTDTQYF. The V gene is TRBV9, the J gene TRBJ2-3, with D perhaps matching TRBD2 (5 bases). Between the trimmed V and J ends, which lost 1 base and 0 bases, there was a span of 6 bases. CDR1 SGDLS and CDR2 YYNGEE come from the germline V gene. The CDR3 runs to 14 residues. The full variable domain, with the rest looked up from reference TRBV9 and TRBJ2-3, is DSGVTQTPKHLITATGQRVTLRCSPRSGDLSVYWYQQSLDQGLQFLIQYYNGEERAKGNILERFSAQQFPDLHSELNLSSLELGDSALYFCASSVSGSTDTQYFGPGTRLTVL.

This clonotype was observed a handful of times. The chain has TRBV6-5 and TRBJ1-4; possibly TRBD1 for D (5 bases). This CDR3 comprises 11 residues. From germline, CDR1 is MNHEY and CDR2 SVGAGI. V was pared by 10 bases and J by 8 bases, with 11 bases between. This chain's CDR3 is CATSWGEKLFF. CDR3 coding DNA: TGTGCCACCTCTTGGGGGGAAAAACTGTTTTTT.

The chain couples TRBV12-3 or TRBV12-4 to TRBJ1-2; D is undetermined. This CDR3 comprises 12 residues. V gave up 4 bases and J gave up 8 bases, with 11 bases separating them. The CDR3 DNA is TGTGCCAGCAGTTGGAACCCTTGGGGCTACACCTTC. This sequence encodes CASSWNPWGYTF.

This clonotype showed up just a few times. V is TRBV12-3 or TRBV12-4 and J is TRBJ2-3; 8 bases agree with TRBD1. CDR3 length equals 15 residues. The V segment lost 2 bases and the J segment 2 bases; nucleotides outside the gene matches: 3. The CDR3, as DNA: TGTGCCAGCAGTTTACAGACAGGGGCCACAGATACGCAGTATTTT. Translated, it gives CASSLQTGATDTQYF.

This clonotype was seen at least ten times. Here the CDR3 reads CASSWTANTEAFF. CDR3 DNA sequence: TGTGCCAGCAGCTGGACAGCGAACACTGAAGCTTTCTTT. The J gene is TRBJ1-1, the V gene TRBV5-5, with D tentatively TRBD1 (6 bases). The V gene lost 3 bases and the J gene lost 1 base, with 7 bases spanning the gap. This CDR3 spans 13 amino acids. Germline V gene data show CDR1 as SGHKS and CDR2 as YYEKEE (reference sequence).

This clonotype was seen many times. The chain has TRBV20-1 and TRBJ2-7, with 10 bases matching TRBD2. Germline loops: CDR1 DFQATT, CDR2 SNEGSKA (reference sequence). J gave up 3 bases and V 3 bases, and 14 bases lay outside the gene matches. This CDR3 has 17 residues. The CDR3 spells CSASSGTSANGGYEQYF. In DNA, the CDR3 is TGCAGTGCTAGCTCCGGGACTAGCGCCAACGGAGGCTACGAGCAGTACTTC.

In this sample, this clonotype turned up a few times. The chain combines TRBV7-9 with TRBJ2-3; D is ambiguous. Trimming left V 5 bases short and J 8 bases short, with 14 bases between. The CDR3 consists of 13 residues. Per the germline V gene, CDR1 is SEHNR and CDR2 is FQNEAQ (reference sequence). In nucleotides, the CDR3 is TGTGCCAGCAGCCCAGAGGTGAAGGGTACGCAGTATTTT. It codes for CASSPEVKGTQYF.

This clonotype was counted ten times or more. An end of the junction differs from the germline gene, which may be a read error. In nucleotides, the CDR3 is TGTGCCAGCAGCCGGGACAGAAATACAATCTTC. This sequence encodes CASSRDRNTIF. The chain couples TRBV12-3 or TRBV12-4 to TRBJ2-1; 7 nucleotides match TRBD1. The CDR3 runs 11 residues.

In this sample, this clonotype turned up a few times. The chain combines TRBV20-1 with TRBJ2-7, with no clear D. V lost 1 base and J lost 5, with 6 bases in between. The CDR3 runs to 11 residues. Germline V gene data show CDR1 as DFQATT and CDR2 as SNEGSKA (reference sequence). CDR3 region: CSARVGNEQYF. The CDR3 region has the DNA TGCAGTGCTAGAGTCGGAAACGAGCAGTACTTC.

The rearrangement uses TRBV2 and TRBJ1-5, with D possibly matching TRBD1 (5 bases). Germline CDR1 is SNHLY and CDR2 is FYNNEI. The CDR3 extends over 15 amino acids. V lost 6 bases to trimming and J lost 1 base, with 13 bases between them. The CDR3 DNA reads TGTGCCAGCAGGAGGGACGGCCAGAGCAATCAGCCCCAGCATTTT. Amino acid sequence: CASRRDGQSNQPQHF.

This clonotype was seen ten or more times. The V gene is TRBV14, the J gene TRBJ2-7; 8 bases match TRBD1. This CDR3 has 14 residues. With V trimmed by 5 bases and J by 0 bases, 3 bases remained unmatched. CDR1 is SGHDN, CDR2 FVKESK, per germline. The DNA of the CDR3 is TGTGCCAGCAGCGGACAGGGATACTCCTACGAGCAGTACTTC. Its translation: CASSGQGYSYEQYF.

CDR3 sequence (DNA): TGTGCCAGCAGCGCCCGGGGAGGGGGCGCATCTGGAAACACCATATATTTT. It translates to CASSARGGGASGNTIYF. The chain has TRBV9 and TRBJ1-3, with TRBD1 matching over 7 bases. The CDR3 runs 17 residues. Trimming at V came to 3 bases and at J to 1 base, leaving 10 bases not matched to a gene. CDR1 SGDLS and CDR2 YYNGEE come from the germline V gene.

In DNA form, the CDR3 reads TGTGCCACGCGGGGTTACAATGAGCAGTTCTTC. It codes for CATRGYNEQFF. The V and J genes are TRBV19 and TRBJ2-1; D might be TRBD2 (6 bases). The CDR3 contains 11 residues. Germline V gene data show CDR1 as LNHDA and CDR2 as SQIVND (reference sequence). V was clipped by 10 bases and J by 4 bases, with 8 bases between them.

This clonotype was observed a handful of times. The chain recombines TRBV7-9 with TRBJ1-2, with 9 bases lining up with TRBD1. Trimming cost V 5 bases and J 7 bases; bases outside gene matches: 11. CDR3 length: 15 residues. Per germline, CDR1 SEHNR and CDR2 FQNEAQ (reference sequence). Written as DNA, the CDR3 is TGTGCCAGCAGCCCCTGGGGGACAGGGACAGTTGGCTACACCTTC. Amino acid sequence: CASSPWGTGTVGYTF.

This clonotype showed up many times. The chain recombines TRBV19 with TRBJ2-7; D not resolved. The V and J ends lost 4 bases and 5 bases respectively, with 12 bases between them. The germline CDR1 and CDR2 sequences are LNHDA and SQIVND (reference sequence). The CDR3 is made up of 13 amino acids. CDR3 in amino acids: CASSTPIGHEQYF. CDR3 bases: TGTGCCAGTAGTACTCCGATAGGCCACGAGCAGTACTTC.

This clonotype has ten or more counts. The chain is built from TRBV28 and TRBJ2-3; possibly TRBD2 for D (5 bases). The CDR3 totals 13 residues. V was trimmed by 7 bases and J by 3 bases, leaving 11 bases between them. The germline CDR1 and CDR2 sequences are MDHEN and SYDVKM. CDR3 DNA sequence: TGTGCCAGCACCGGCCCGGGAACAGATACGCAGTATTTT. This gives the protein CASTGPGTDTQYF. Full variable domain (rest looked up from reference TRBV28 and TRBJ2-3): DVKVTQSSRYLVKRTGEKVFLECVQDMDHENMFWYRQDPGLGLRLIYFSYDVKMKEKGDIPEGYSVSREKKERFSLILESASTNQTSMYLCASTGPGTDTQYFGPGTRLTVL.